Listed below are T cell receptor beta chains from one sample, sequenced in a study of blood T cells in healthy people across ages. A single record per CDR3 protein comes from TCRdb applying MiXCR to the 5' RACE reads. The sample holds about 780,000 distinct CDR3 sequences, about a quarter seen once. The data also belong to a second study, concerning T cells of mothers and their children.

Sequencing was carried out using blood. These receptors came from a boy aged 5-17 years in good health. CDR3s include the opening cysteine and the closing phenylalanine or tryptophan. The order of the fields is J gene, clone size, D gene, V gene, CDR3 protein, CDR3 DNA. The D gene is left open where the match is weak. Part of the rows lack a size; the others show once, few, many or a class for expanded clones.

J gene: TRBJ2-5; clone size: -; D gene: -; V gene: TRBV6-6; CDR3 protein: CASNGGNQETQYF; CDR3 DNA: TGTGCCAGCAATGGGGGGAACCAAGAGACCCAGTACTTC
J gene: TRBJ2-6; clone size: -; D gene: -; V gene: TRBV5-1; CDR3 protein: CANSLTGSGANVLTF; CDR3 DNA: TGCGCCAACAGCCTGACGGGTTCTGGGGCCAACGTCCTGACTTTC
J gene: TRBJ2-2; clone size: -; D gene: -; V gene: TRBV20-1; CDR3 protein: CSARDQGGNTGELFF; CDR3 DNA: TGCAGTGCTAGAGATCAAGGGGGGAACACCGGGGAGCTGTTTTTT
J gene: TRBJ2-5; clone size: few; D gene: -; V gene: TRBV28; CDR3 protein: CASSLNPGTVQETQYF; CDR3 DNA: TGTGCCAGCAGTTTGAACCCTGGGACTGTTCAAGAGACCCAGTACTTC
J gene: TRBJ1-2; clone size: -; D gene: -; V gene: TRBV7-2; CDR3 protein: CASSLGMDYGYTF; CDR3 DNA: TGTGCCAGCAGCTTAGGGATGGACTATGGCTACACCTTC
J gene: TRBJ2-7; clone size: -; D gene: -; V gene: TRBV5-1; CDR3 protein: CASSLTPGTSSYEQYF; CDR3 DNA: TGCGCCAGCAGCTTGACCCCCGGGACTTCCTCCTACGAGCAGTACTTC
J gene: TRBJ1-2; clone size: few; D gene: -; V gene: TRBV5-4; CDR3 protein: CASSGGTRRDFYGYTF; CDR3 DNA: TGTGCCAGCAGCGGGGGCACACGACGGGATTTCTATGGCTACACCTTC
J gene: TRBJ2-2; clone size: -; D gene: TRBD1; V gene: TRBV10-3; CDR3 protein: CAIRLDRENTGELFF; CDR3 DNA: TGTGCCATCAGGCTAGACAGGGAGAACACCGGGGAGCTGTTTTTT
J gene: TRBJ2-3; clone size: -; D gene: -; V gene: TRBV6-6; CDR3 protein: CASSRRQNGETQYF; CDR3 DNA: TGTGCCAGCAGTCGGAGACAGAACGGCGAAACGCAGTATTTT
J gene: TRBJ2-1; clone size: few; D gene: -; V gene: TRBV6-5; CDR3 protein: CASSLLYRPPYNEQFF; CDR3 DNA: TGTGCCAGCAGTTTATTATACCGTCCCCCTTACAATGAGCAGTTCTTC
J gene: TRBJ1-6; clone size: few; D gene: -; V gene: TRBV28; CDR3 protein: CASSFLQGSSPLHF; CDR3 DNA: TGTGCCAGCAGTTTCCTCCAGGGTAGTTCACCCCTCCACTTT
J gene: TRBJ2-3; clone size: once; D gene: TRBD2; V gene: TRBV2; CDR3 protein: CASSEDAGGSNTQYF; CDR3 DNA: TGTGCCAGCAGTGAAGACGCGGGGGGCTCGAATACGCAGTATTTT
J gene: TRBJ2-2; clone size: -; D gene: -; V gene: TRBV6-5; CDR3 protein: CASSYLGPTKAFTGELFF; CDR3 DNA: TGTGCCAGCAGTTACTTAGGACCCACTAAAGCTTTCACCGGGGAGCTGTTTTTT
J gene: TRBJ1-5; clone size: few; D gene: -; V gene: TRBV12-3/TRBV12-4; CDR3 protein: CASSLAGSDQPQHF; CDR3 DNA: TGTGCCAGCAGTTTGGCGGGTTCTGATCAGCCCCAGCATTTT
J gene: TRBJ1-2; clone size: -; D gene: TRBD1; V gene: TRBV27; CDR3 protein: CASSWPRGRDGYTF; CDR3 DNA: TGTGCCAGCAGTTGGCCCAGGGGGCGAGATGGCTACACCTTC
J gene: TRBJ2-1; clone size: few; D gene: TRBD2; V gene: TRBV7-2; CDR3 protein: CASSLRVGSGGAEQFF; CDR3 DNA: TGTGCCAGCAGCTTAAGGGTGGGCAGCGGGGGCGCCGAGCAGTTCTTC
J gene: TRBJ2-7; clone size: -; D gene: -; V gene: TRBV18; CDR3 protein: CASSTPTIYEQYF; CDR3 DNA: TGTGCCAGCTCAACCCCCACCATCTACGAGCAGTACTTC
J gene: TRBJ2-2; clone size: -; D gene: -; V gene: TRBV7-3; CDR3 protein: CASSPWARELFF; CDR3 DNA: TGTGCCAGCAGCCCATGGGCCCGGGAGCTGTTTTTT
J gene: TRBJ2-4; clone size: few; D gene: -; V gene: TRBV3-1; CDR3 protein: CASSQDWGGGTGPRLAKNIQYF; CDR3 DNA: TGTGCCAGCAGCCAAGATTGGGGCGGGGGGACAGGTCCTCGTCTAGCCAAAAACATTCAGTACTTC
J gene: TRBJ2-5; clone size: few; D gene: -; V gene: TRBV20-1; CDR3 protein: CSARDPSGTGQETQYF; CDR3 DNA: TGCAGTGCTAGAGATCCTAGCGGGACAGGTCAAGAGACCCAGTACTTC
J gene: TRBJ2-5; clone size: -; D gene: -; V gene: TRBV7-3; CDR3 protein: CASSSTGAGRETQYF; CDR3 DNA: TGTGCCAGCAGCTCCACTGGCGCAGGCAGAGAGACCCAGTACTTC
J gene: TRBJ1-2; clone size: -; D gene: -; V gene: TRBV20-1; CDR3 protein: CSARGGRGYTF; CDR3 DNA: TGCAGTGCTAGAGGAGGGAGGGGCTACACCTTC
J gene: TRBJ1-3; clone size: -; D gene: -; V gene: TRBV18; CDR3 protein: CASSPDTGNTIYF; CDR3 DNA: TGTGCCAGCTCACCGGACACTGGAAACACCATATATTTT